Presented here are 7 T cell receptor beta chains from one specimen sequenced in a study of blood T cell repertoires in COVID-19. Using immunoSEQ multiplex PCR, the repertoire was profiled, and TCRdb retains in-frame clones only, with some absent. This sample yields approximately 330,000 clones, of which almost 90% are seen a single time; roughly 1% belongs to the top ten. Material for sequencing was peripheral blood. The receptor source for this set is a woman in her 40s with COVID-19, enrolled during active disease.

The chain combines TRBV10-3 with TRBJ2-3; TRBD2 aligns across 8 bases. The trim removed 11 bases at V and 4 bases at J, leaving 11 bases unmatched. CDR3 length equals 14 residues. CDR1 ENHRY and CDR2 SYGVKD come from the germline V gene. CDR3 sequence: CALRPGGPSDTQYF. The DNA for the CDR3 is TGTGCCCTACGCCCGGGGGGGCCTTCAGATACGCAGTATTTT.

The chain joins TRBV18 to TRBJ1-4; TRBD1 agrees at 8 bases. Germline-derived CDR1 and CDR2 are KGHSH and LQKENI. The CDR3 consists of 17 residues. Trimming at V came to 3 bases and at J to 4 bases, leaving 10 bases not matched to a gene. The CDR3 region has the DNA TGTGCCAGCTCACCGATCCAGGGGGCGTTGGGTAATGAAAAACTGTTTTTT. Amino acid sequence: CASSPIQGALGNEKLFF.

This clone was seen just once. The rearrangement uses TRBV29-1 and TRBJ2-1; tentative D call: TRBD2 (5 bases). CDR3 length: 11 amino acids. V lost 8 bases and J lost 8, with 13 bases in between. The germline V gene encodes CDR1 SQVTM and CDR2 ANQGSEA. The DNA for the CDR3 is TGCAGCCCGCCCGGGGTAGATGAGCAGTTCTTC. This encodes CSPPGVDEQFF.

The V gene is TRBV5-6, the J gene TRBJ2-7, with 8 bases matching TRBD1. In germline, CDR1 is SGHDT, CDR2 YYEEEE. CDR3 length equals 13 residues. V dropped 2 bases and J dropped 6; count of bases not matched to a gene: 4. DNA for the CDR3: TGTGCCAGCAGCTTCGGACAGGGTGGCGAGCAGTACTTC. It specifies CASSFGQGGEQYF.

The chain has TRBV4-3 and TRBJ2-1; 7 bases are a match to TRBD2. The length of the CDR3 is 18 residues. Germline CDR1 is LGHNA and CDR2 is YSLEER. V gave up 0 bases and J gave up 0 bases; unmatched junction bases: 8. The CDR3 DNA follows: TGCGCCAGCAGCCAAGATTCGAGCGGGGTCCGCTCCTACAATGAGCAGTTCTTC. Protein product: CASSQDSSGVRSYNEQFF.

The CDR3 region is CASSQWGTVYGYTF. DNA for the CDR3: TGTGCCAGCAGTCAATGGGGGACAGTCTATGGCTACACCTTC. The rearrangement uses TRBV27 and TRBJ1-2; 7 positions agree with TRBD1. V gave up 5 bases and J gave up 4 bases; unmatched junction bases: 7. The CDR3 spans 14 residues. CDR1 is MNHEY and CDR2 is SMNVEV in the germline V gene (reference sequence).

The chain carries TRBV9 and TRBJ2-1; D possibly corresponds to TRBD2 (6 bases). The germline V gene has CDR1 SGDLS and CDR2 YYNGEE. V dropped 3 bases and J dropped 2 bases, with 15 bases sitting between them. The CDR3 sequence is 16 residues long. The CDR3 is CASSATLLAAYNEQFF. The CDR3, as DNA: TGTGCCAGCAGCGCAACTCTATTAGCGGCCTACAATGAGCAGTTCTTC.